A single sample is the source of the 2 T cell receptor beta chains below, sequenced in a study of T-cell reconstitution after alpha-beta-depleted transplantation in children. Unique molecular identifiers were used in preparing the TCRbeta library. In TCRdb, the PCR reads were re-called with MiXCR into one record per CDR3 protein. Seen here are about 230,000 distinct CDR3 sequences, roughly a tenth observed once, and the top ten hold approximately 6.2%. Source: PBMCs from the stem cell graft donor, taken from the stem cell graft. These receptor sequences come from a human donor who donated a stem cell graft to a child with acute lymphoblastic leukemia.

The chain combines TRBV4-3 with TRBJ1-4; D possibly corresponds to TRBD1 (5 bases). The germline V gene encodes CDR1 LGHNA and CDR2 YSLEER. Trimming pared 2 bases from V and 8 bases from J, leaving 9 bases between. This CDR3 is built from 13 residues. The CDR3 protein is CASSQSEGEKLFF. The DNA of the CDR3 is TGCGCCAGCAGCCAATCAGAGGGGGAAAAACTGTTTTTT.

This clonotype was seen only a few times. This rearrangement joins TRBV9 to TRBJ2-1, with 16 bases fitting TRBD2. The CDR3 runs 16 residues. V gave up 4 bases and J gave up 8 bases; unmatched junction bases: 6. The V gene's germline CDR1 is SGDLS and CDR2 YYNGEE. The CDR3, as DNA: TGTGCCAGCAGCTCGGGACTAGCGGGGGGGCAGGATGAGCAGTTCTTC. Protein: CASSSGLAGGQDEQFF.